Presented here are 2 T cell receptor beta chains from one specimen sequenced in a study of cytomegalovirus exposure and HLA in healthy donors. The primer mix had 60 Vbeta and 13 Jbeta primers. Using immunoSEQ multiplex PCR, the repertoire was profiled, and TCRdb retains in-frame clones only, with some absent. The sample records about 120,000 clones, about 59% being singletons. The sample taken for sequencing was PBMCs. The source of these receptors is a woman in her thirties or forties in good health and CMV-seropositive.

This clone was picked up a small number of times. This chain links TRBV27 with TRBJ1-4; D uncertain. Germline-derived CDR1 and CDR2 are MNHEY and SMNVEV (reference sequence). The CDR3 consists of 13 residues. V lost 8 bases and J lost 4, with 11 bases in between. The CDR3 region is CASGKNFNEKLFF. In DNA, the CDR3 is TGTGCCAGCGGCAAAAATTTTAATGAAAAACTGTTTTTT.

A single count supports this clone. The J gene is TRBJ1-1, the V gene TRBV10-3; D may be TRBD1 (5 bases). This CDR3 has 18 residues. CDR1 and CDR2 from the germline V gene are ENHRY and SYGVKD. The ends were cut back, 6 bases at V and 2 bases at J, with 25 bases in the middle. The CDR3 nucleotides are TGTGCCATCAGAAAACACTCCTTGGGGCAGGACCTAAACACTGAAGCTTTCTTT. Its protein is CAIRKHSLGQDLNTEAFF.